This T cell receptor (beta chain) appears in the sequencing data of a study of T cells after yellow fever vaccination. As for the study in general: Fractions with few cells were prepared using SMART-Seq v4 Ultra Low Input.

Generation of TCR cDNA used 5'RACE template switching (which added a universal primer site and UMIs). One entry per CDR3 protein results from TCRdb running MiXCR on the 5' RACE reads. Here the sample spans some 340,000 distinct CDR3 sequences, about 10% being singletons. Trimming cost V 0 bases and J 6 bases, with 8 bases left between them. The CDR3 is 13 amino acids. Per the germline V gene, CDR1 is SGHAT and CDR2 is FQNNGV. This TCR came from a young man who received the YFV17D yellow fever vaccine. The J gene is TRBJ1-1, the V gene TRBV11-2, with D unresolved. The sequencing here drew on CD4+ T cells sorted from PBMCs, taken 45 days after the yellow fever booster vaccination. The CDR3, as DNA: TGTGCCAGCAGCTTAGAAAGCCGCGCTGAAGCTTTCTTT. Residues: CASSLESRAEAFF.